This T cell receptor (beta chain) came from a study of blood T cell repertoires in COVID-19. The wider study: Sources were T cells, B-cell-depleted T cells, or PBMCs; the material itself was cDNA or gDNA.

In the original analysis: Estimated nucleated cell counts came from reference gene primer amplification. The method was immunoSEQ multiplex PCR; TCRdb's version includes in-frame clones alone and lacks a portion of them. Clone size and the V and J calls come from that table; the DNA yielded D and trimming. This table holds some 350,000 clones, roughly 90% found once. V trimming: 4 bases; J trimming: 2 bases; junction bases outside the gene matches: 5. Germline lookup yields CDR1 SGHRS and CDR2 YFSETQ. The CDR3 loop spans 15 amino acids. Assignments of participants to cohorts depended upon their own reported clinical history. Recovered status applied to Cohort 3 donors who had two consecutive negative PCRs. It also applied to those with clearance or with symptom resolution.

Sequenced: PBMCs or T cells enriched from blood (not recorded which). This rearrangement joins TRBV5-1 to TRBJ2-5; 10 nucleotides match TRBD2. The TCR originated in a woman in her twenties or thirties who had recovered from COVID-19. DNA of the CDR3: TGCGCCAGCAGCAGACTAGCGGGCTTACAAGAGACCCAGTACTTC. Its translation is CASSRLAGLQETQYF.